These 22 T cell receptor beta chains originate from one sample sequenced in a study of a mutant IDH1 vaccine in newly diagnosed glioma (dated by TCRdb to the early 2020s). This specimen's time point label, interpreted: baseline, week 1 (first vaccination visit). The sample's treatment or condition label, in plain terms: pre-vaccination baseline after standard-of-care therapy. Preparation of the library involved the immunoSEQ multiplex PCR assay. Entries here come from immuneACCESS through TCRdb and include only in-frame sequences with V and J called. Some clones fail to appear in such tables; in the studies checked, an unresolved V gene covers under half of the shortfall, and the cause of the remainder is unknown. Counted in this sample were about 92,000 clones; 80% to 90% of them appeared once. The ten largest clones take up 7% to 9% of the sample. This specimen was PBMCs, taken from a glioma patient treated with radiotherapy, temozolomide or both. All receptors derive from a woman between 45 and 65 years old with glioma.

The chain employs TRBV9 and TRBJ2-1, with D tentatively TRBD2 (6 bases). The germline gives CDR1 SGDLS, CDR2 YYNGEE. The V and J ends lost 0 bases and 4 bases respectively, with 14 bases between them. This CDR3 comprises 16 residues. CDR3 residues: CASSVGRRSGYNEQFF. CDR3 coding DNA: TGTGCCAGCAGCGTAGGAAGGAGGAGCGGGTACAATGAGCAGTTCTTC.

This chain joins TRBV11-2 and TRBJ2-1; 7 bases match TRBD1. The CDR3 has 13 amino acids. V was pared by 3 bases and J by 5 bases, with 1 base of the junction left unmatched. In germline, CDR1 is SGHAT, CDR2 FQNNGV. CDR3 protein: CASSLGQNNEQFF. Written as DNA, the CDR3 is TGTGCCAGCAGCTTGGGACAGAACAATGAGCAGTTCTTC.

By share of the sample, this clone is medium-sized. V and J are TRBV16 and TRBJ2-1, with D perhaps matching TRBD1 (5 bases). CDR1 is KGHSY and CDR2 is FQNENV in the germline V gene. Trimming pared 2 bases from V and 7 bases from J, leaving 6 bases between. The CDR3 length is 12 residues. Here the CDR3 DNA reads TGTGCCAGCAGCCAAGCAGGGAATGAGCAGTTCTTC. Translation: CASSQAGNEQFF.

V usage is TRBV4-1 and J usage is TRBJ1-6; no reliable D call. The CDR3 loop spans 15 amino acids. Looked up from germline, CDR1 is MGHRA and CDR2 is YSYEKL. The V end lost 2 bases, the J end lost 9 bases, and 14 bases lay between the germline ends. In DNA, the CDR3 is TGCGCCAGCAGCCAAACCCCACCCCCGGCTTCACCCCTCCACTTT. This codes for CASSQTPPPASPLHF.

This rearrangement joins TRBV19 to TRBJ2-7; maybe TRBD2 (6 bases). V was shortened by 5 bases and J by 4 bases, with 18 bases between the two germline ends. This CDR3 is built from 15 residues. CDR1 and CDR2 (germline): LNHDA, SQIVND (reference sequence). The CDR3 is CASSPEAYAGYEQYF. The CDR3 coding sequence is TGTGCCAGTAGTCCCGAGGCGTACGCGGGATACGAGCAGTACTTC.

This clone was counted between two and nine times. The gene calls are TRBV30 and TRBJ1-2; D might be TRBD1 (5 bases). This CDR3 region has 14 residues. Germline V gene sequence: CDR1 GTSNPN, CDR2 SVGIG (reference sequence). Trimming pared 4 bases from V and 4 bases from J, leaving 16 bases between. CDR3 region: CAWTLKTVAYGYTF. The CDR3 nucleotides are TGTGCCTGGACCCTTAAGACAGTGGCCTATGGCTACACCTTC.

The genes are TRBV5-1 and TRBJ2-7; D is unclear. CDR3 length: 13 residues. Germline V gives CDR1 SGHRS, CDR2 YFSETQ. V shed 1 base and J shed 1 base, with 6 bases lying between them. Here the CDR3 DNA reads TGCGCCAGCAGCTTGTTTGGGTCCTACGAGCAGTACTTC. Translation gives CASSLFGSYEQYF.

V usage is TRBV9 and J usage is TRBJ2-2; unclear D gene. CDR3 size: 15 residues. From germline, CDR1 is SGDLS and CDR2 YYNGEE. The V gene lost 4 bases and the J gene lost 8 bases, with 18 bases spanning the gap. The CDR3 is CASSPRIGISGELFF. In DNA form, the CDR3 reads TGTGCCAGCAGCCCGAGAATTGGGATCTCTGGGGAGCTGTTTTTT. Filled out from reference TRBV9 and TRBJ2-2, the complete variable domain reads DSGVTQTPKHLITATGQRVTLRCSPRSGDLSVYWYQQSLDQGLQFLIQYYNGEERAKGNILERFSAQQFPDLHSELNLSSLELGDSALYFCASSPRIGISGELFFGEGSRLTVL.

J is TRBJ1-2 and V is TRBV6-6; D possibly corresponds to TRBD1 (6 bases). The CDR3 spans 13 residues. Germline V gives CDR1 MNHNY, CDR2 SVGAGI (reference sequence). Trimming left V 4 bases short and J 3 bases short, with 9 bases between. The CDR3 DNA sequence: TGTGCCAGCAGTTCAGGGGACTACTATGGCTACACCTTC. It codes for CASSSGDYYGYTF.

The chain joins TRBV28 to TRBJ1-6, with a possible D match to TRBD1 (6 bases). V was trimmed by 6 bases and J by 0 bases, leaving 18 bases between them. In germline, CDR1 is MDHEN, CDR2 SYDVKM. The CDR3 totals 18 residues. The CDR3 DNA is TGTGCCAGCAGCCCCGGGACCGGGGGGCTCTCCTATAATTCACCCCTCCACTTT. It yields the protein CASSPGTGGLSYNSPLHF.

The chain couples TRBV6-5 to TRBJ2-7; no firm D call. The CDR3 loop spans 15 amino acids. Germline V CDR1 and CDR2: MNHEY, SVGAGI. The ends were cut back, 6 bases at V and 2 bases at J, with 17 bases in the middle. The CDR3 bases are TGTGCCAGCAGACCGGTGAGGACGCCACCCTACGAGCAGTACTTC. Protein sequence: CASRPVRTPPYEQYF.

The chain combines TRBV2 with TRBJ2-2; no definite D call. The CDR3 has 12 amino acids. CDR1 is SNHLY, CDR2 FYNNEI, per germline. V shed 4 bases and J shed 10 bases, with 10 bases lying between them. The CDR3 region has the DNA TGTGCCAGCAGTGCTGGGTTTGAGGAGCTGTTTTTT. This gives the protein CASSAGFEELFF.

The chain combines TRBV18 with TRBJ2-7; the match to TRBD1 covers 7 bases. J was trimmed by 5 bases and V by 0 bases; bases with no gene match: 1. This CDR3 has 13 residues. Per the germline V gene, CDR1 is KGHSH and CDR2 is LQKENI. The CDR3 protein is CASSPPGGHEQYF. CDR3 coding DNA: TGTGCCAGCTCACCACCAGGGGGCCACGAGCAGTACTTC.

The rearrangement joins TRBV9 to TRBJ2-5, with a tentative D call TRBD2 (5 bases). Per germline, CDR1 SGDLS and CDR2 YYNGEE. The CDR3 is 13 residues long. V dropped 3 bases and J dropped 5 bases, with 11 bases sitting between them. The CDR3 is CASSARTGETQYF. The DNA for the CDR3 is TGTGCCAGCAGCGCCCGGACTGGTGAGACCCAGTACTTC.

The chain has TRBV6-5 and TRBJ2-2; D unclear. The CDR3 totals 14 residues. Germline CDR1 is MNHEY and CDR2 is SVGAGI. The V gene lost 2 bases and the J gene lost 4 bases, with 8 bases spanning the gap. CDR3 amino acids: CASSYLGGTGELFF. In DNA form, the CDR3 reads TGTGCCAGCAGTTACCTTGGTGGCACCGGGGAGCTGTTTTTT.

This chain joins TRBV5-6 and TRBJ2-5; 10 bases are shared with TRBD1. CDR1 is SGHDT, CDR2 YYEEEE, per germline. V lost 3 bases and J lost 4; bases outside the gene matches: 3. This CDR3 is built from 14 residues. CDR3 loop: CASSSGQGSETQYF. The CDR3 DNA is TGTGCCAGCAGCTCGGGACAGGGGTCAGAGACCCAGTACTTC.

In this sample, this clone turned up once. The chain combines TRBV19 with TRBJ1-1; 11 positions match TRBD1. This CDR3 comprises 14 residues. Looked up from germline, CDR1 is LNHDA and CDR2 is SQIVND (reference sequence). Trimming cost V 4 bases and J 8 bases; bases outside gene matches: 6. CDR3 sequence: CASSTGQGVREAFF. CDR3 sequence (DNA): TGTGCCAGTAGTACGGGACAGGGGGTTAGGGAAGCTTTCTTT.

J is TRBJ1-2 and V is TRBV4-2; TRBD1 is a possible D gene (6 bases). Germline CDR1 is LGHNA and CDR2 is YNFKEQ. The CDR3 is 15 residues long. With 1 base removed from V and 8 bases from J, the gap between germline ends came to 17 bases. The CDR3 region has the DNA TGTGCCAGCAGCCAAGCTTCAGGGGAACTGAGCGGCTACACCTTC. It yields the protein CASSQASGELSGYTF.

The genes are TRBV27 and TRBJ2-5; 11 positions agree with TRBD2. The CDR3 is 17 residues long. V trimming: 2 bases; J trimming: 5 bases; junction bases outside the gene matches: 10. Germline V gives CDR1 MNHEY, CDR2 SMNVEV (reference sequence). CDR3 loop: CASSLVLAGGGRETQYF. As DNA, the CDR3 is TGTGCCAGCAGTTTAGTGCTAGCGGGGGGCGGGCGGGAGACCCAGTACTTC.

V and J are TRBV5-1 and TRBJ2-5; 10 bases fit TRBD2. Germline loops: CDR1 SGHRS, CDR2 YFSETQ. The CDR3 is 17 residues long. J lost 5 bases, V lost 0 bases, and 10 bases had no gene match. CDR3 sequence (DNA): TGCGCCAGCAGCTTGGGGACTAGCGGTCCCGGAAGGGAGACCCAGTACTTC. Residues: CASSLGTSGPGRETQYF.

This chain uses TRBV15 with TRBJ2-3, with D tentatively TRBD2 (5 bases). V dropped 0 bases and J dropped 6 bases, with 10 bases sitting between them. Germline CDR1 reads LNHNV; CDR2 reads YYDKDF (reference sequence). The CDR3 covers 14 residues. The CDR3 protein is CATSRDPSSDTQYF. The CDR3 DNA reads as TGTGCCACCAGCAGAGATCCTAGCTCCGATACGCAGTATTTT.

The rearrangement links TRBV7-9 to TRBJ1-5, with D unresolved. Germline V gene sequence: CDR1 SEHNR, CDR2 FQNEAQ (reference sequence). Trimming removed 1 base from V and 3 bases from J, with 10 bases in between. The CDR3 contains 15 residues. Here the CDR3 reads CASSLGPAINQPQHF. Written as DNA, the CDR3 is TGTGCCAGCAGCTTAGGCCCTGCCATCAATCAGCCCCAGCATTTT.